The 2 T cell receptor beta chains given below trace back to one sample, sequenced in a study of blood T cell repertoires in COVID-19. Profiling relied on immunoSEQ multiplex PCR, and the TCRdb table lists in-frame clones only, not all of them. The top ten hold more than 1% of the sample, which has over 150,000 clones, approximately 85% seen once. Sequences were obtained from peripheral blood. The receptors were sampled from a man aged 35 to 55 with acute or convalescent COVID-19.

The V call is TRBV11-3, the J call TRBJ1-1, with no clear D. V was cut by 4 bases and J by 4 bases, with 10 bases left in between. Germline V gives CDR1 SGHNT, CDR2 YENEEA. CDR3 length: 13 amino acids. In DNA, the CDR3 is TGTGCCAGCAGCTCAGGAATTGCCACTGAAGCTTTCTTT. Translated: CASSSGIATEAFF.

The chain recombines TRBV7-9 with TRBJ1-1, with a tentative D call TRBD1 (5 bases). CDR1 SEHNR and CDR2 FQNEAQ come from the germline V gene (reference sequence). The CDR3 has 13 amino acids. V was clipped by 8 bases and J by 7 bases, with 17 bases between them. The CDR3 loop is CASSWGGDSEAFF. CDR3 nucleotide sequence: TGTGCCAGCTCCTGGGGCGGCGACAGTGAAGCTTTCTTT.